The rows below give T cell receptor beta chains drawn from one sample of a study of shared clonotypes between healthy human individuals. Using immunoSEQ multiplex PCR, the repertoire was profiled, and TCRdb retains in-frame clones only, with some absent. The data contain a few hundred thousand clones, around 87% of them singletons. The sample comprised memory CD8+ T cells sorted from blood. The origin of the receptors is a man younger than 30 in good health. Each CDR3 is given without its conserved first and last residue. D genes are given only for firm matches.

v_call d_call cdr3_aa
TRBV27 TRBD1 ASSPYVTGGDEQF
TRBV5-1 TRBD2 ASSYQGGYEQY
TRBV19 TRBD2 ASSMGLAGYNEQF
TRBV7-8 - ASSHTDTYSYEQY
TRBV6-6 - ASSLPGASYEQY
TRBV28 TRBD1 ASSLWVDRGRRNEQF
TRBV27 - ASSWGVGAHEQY
TRBV30 - AWSVGGDYEQY
TRBV15 TRBD1 ATSHRDRLRYT
TRBV7-2 TRBD2 ASSTLAGVSETQY
TRBV19 TRBD1 ASSWSGGSYEQY
TRBV5-6 TRBD1 ASSYGTGGEAF
TRBV5-1 - ASSFGQVDSPLH
TRBV15 - ATSRGAEEEKLF
TRBV19 - ASSIAGGEETQY
TRBV4-3 - ASSQREGQRYGYT
TRBV15 - ATSRRHSTPGFWNTGELF
TRBV7-2 TRBD2 ASSLLGLAPSGPYNEQF
TRBV4-1 TRBD1 ASSINRGQETQY
TRBV2 - ASSAGLNTGELF
TRBV7-9 TRBD2 ASSSTHAGGFYEQY
TRBV7-8 - ASSLVLSRNQPQH
TRBV7-9 - ASRSGVISGNTIY
TRBV30 - AWSVGNMRGYT
TRBV11-2 - ASSLAGNAWGTEAF
TRBV2 - ASRVLGLGSPLH
TRBV6-5 - ASSLQSNQPQH